These 18 T cell receptor beta chains came from one sample sequenced in a study of shared clonotypes between healthy human individuals. Positively selected for CCR7, the CD45RO-negative cells used as naive CD8 cells excluded terminally differentiated effector memory CD45RA+ cells. TCRdb's table, derived via immunoSEQ multiplex PCR, lists solely in-frame clones and lacks some. The data show some 2,000,000 clones, with approximately 94% seen just once and roughly 1% held by the top ten. The specimen was naive CD8+ T cells sorted from blood. These TCRs come from a young man in good health.

CDR3 nucleotides: TGTGCCAGCAGCTTCTTTCGGGGGCCTATCACTGAAGCTTTCTTT. Protein: CASSFFRGPITEAFF. V gene TRBV7-9 combines with J gene TRBJ1-1; the D gene is possibly TRBD1 (6 bases). Looked up from germline, CDR1 is SEHNR and CDR2 is FQNEAQ (reference sequence). The CDR3 loop spans 15 amino acids. V was clipped by 3 bases and J by 4 bases, with 15 bases between them.

This clone was detected only once. This chain links TRBV27 with TRBJ2-7, with D hard to call. The CDR3 is 14 residues long. Between the trimmed V and J ends, which lost 3 bases and 2 bases, there was a span of 11 bases. CDR1 and CDR2 from the germline V gene are MNHEY and SMNVEV (reference sequence). The CDR3 DNA reads TGTGCCAGCAGTTTCCGCGGCGGCCCCTACGAGCAGTACTTC. Translating gives CASSFRGGPYEQYF.

The rearrangement joins TRBV11-1 to TRBJ2-5; the match to TRBD2 covers 9 bases. Germline V lookup: CDR1 SGHAT, CDR2 FQDESV (reference sequence). The CDR3 runs to 15 residues. Unmatched junction bases numbered 8, after V lost 5 bases and J lost 4 bases. CDR3 DNA: TGTGCCAGCAGCGGCGGGGGGGCCTTTTTAGAGACCCAGTACTTC. Translation gives CASSGGGAFLETQYF. Variable domain in full (rest from reference TRBV11-1 and TRBJ2-5): EAEVAQSPRYKITEKSQAVAFWCDPISGHATLYWYRQILGQGPELLVQFQDESVVDDSQLPKDRFSAERLKGVDSTLKIQPAELGDSAMYLCASSGGGAFLETQYFGPGTRLLVL.

This sequence joins TRBV5-1 and TRBJ1-5; 8 bases fit TRBD1. V shed 4 bases and J 5 bases; nucleotides not matched to a gene: 5. This CDR3 has 14 amino acids. Germline V gives CDR1 SGHRS, CDR2 YFSETQ. CDR3 protein: CASSPTGAYQPQHF. CDR3 sequence (DNA): TGCGCCAGCAGCCCGACAGGGGCCTATCAGCCCCAGCATTTT.

This chain uses TRBV19 with TRBJ2-2; D may match TRBD1 or TRBD2 (5 bases each). The germline V gene has CDR1 LNHDA and CDR2 SQIVND (reference sequence). V lost 2 bases and J lost 4, with 11 bases in between. This CDR3 region has 15 residues. The chain's CDR3 is CASSIIGTLTGELFF. CDR3 in DNA: TGTGCCAGTAGTATAATAGGGACCCTCACCGGGGAGCTGTTTTTT.

The chain joins TRBV29-1 to TRBJ2-7; 7 nucleotides agree with TRBD1. The CDR3 covers 13 residues. Germline assignment: CDR1 SQVTM and CDR2 ANQGSEA. The junction had 4 bases not matched to a gene; V was cut back by 5 bases and J by 0 bases. Written as DNA, the CDR3 is TGCAGCGTTATCCGGGACAGCTCCTACGAGCAGTACTTC. This gives the protein CSVIRDSSYEQYF.

The V call is TRBV4-1, the J call TRBJ1-2, with D maybe TRBD1 (5 bases). V dropped 5 bases and J dropped 6 bases, with 16 bases sitting between them. The CDR3 is made up of 14 amino acids. In germline, CDR1 is MGHRA, CDR2 YSYEKL. CDR3 loop: CASSSIGGNHGYTF. CDR3 nucleotide sequence: TGCGCCAGCAGCTCCATCGGGGGAAATCATGGCTACACCTTC.

V gene TRBV20-1 combines with J gene TRBJ2-1, with D uncertain. There are 11 residues in the CDR3. Per the germline V gene, CDR1 is DFQATT and CDR2 is SNEGSKA (reference sequence). V shed 4 bases and J shed 4 bases, with 5 bases lying between them. The CDR3 nucleotides are TGCAGTGCTACTAGTTACAATGAGCAGTTCTTC. Its translation is CSATSYNEQFF.

This clone was recorded once. The chain is built from TRBV10-1 and TRBJ2-1, with 12 bases identical to TRBD2. After removal of 5 bases from V and 7 bases from J, the junction contained 12 bases not matched to a gene. This CDR3 is 17 amino acids long. CDR1 and CDR2 (germline): WNHNN, SYGVQD (reference sequence). CDR3 sequence reads: CASSSGDGLAGGNEQFF. The CDR3 DNA reads TGCGCCAGCAGTTCGGGTGACGGGCTAGCGGGAGGGAATGAGCAGTTCTTC.

This chain connects TRBV28 to TRBJ2-3; 10 nucleotides agree with TRBD1. The CDR3 is made up of 18 amino acids. Germline CDR1 reads MDHEN; CDR2 reads SYDVKM. V lost 5 bases and J lost 0; bases outside the gene matches: 11. The CDR3 region is CASSIRGRTGGSTDTQYF. The CDR3 DNA is TGTGCCAGCAGTATACGGGGGCGGACAGGGGGTAGCACAGATACGCAGTATTTT.

This rearrangement joins TRBV5-4 to TRBJ2-3; 12 positions match TRBD1. CDR3 length: 16 residues. Germline CDR1 is SGHNT and CDR2 is YYREEE (reference sequence). V dropped 5 bases and J dropped 2; count of bases not matched to a gene: 6. The CDR3 reads CASRAGTGGLTDTQYF. The DNA of the CDR3 is TGTGCCAGCAGGGCCGGGACAGGGGGCCTCACAGATACGCAGTATTTT.

This chain connects TRBV7-8 to TRBJ2-1, with 10 bases fitting TRBD2. Trimming at V came to 5 bases and at J to 2 bases, leaving 15 bases not matched to a gene. The CDR3 loop spans 19 amino acids. Germline loops: CDR1 SGHVS, CDR2 FQNEAQ. The CDR3 coding sequence is TGTGCCAGCAGCACGGGGACAGGCGATGGACTAGCGGCCTACAATGAGCAGTTCTTC. It is translated as CASSTGTGDGLAAYNEQFF.

Notes on this clone: Other DNA sequences in this specimen translate into the identical CDR3. The chain couples TRBV29-1 to TRBJ1-1; a possible D gene is TRBD1 (6 bases). With 5 bases removed from V and 0 bases from J, the gap between germline ends came to 10 bases. CDR3 size: 13 residues. The germline gives CDR1 SQVTM, CDR2 ANQGSEA. The CDR3 sequence: CSVWTAMNTEAFF. As DNA, the CDR3 is TGCAGCGTTTGGACAGCAATGAACACTGAAGCTTTCTTT.

The chain joins TRBV7-2 to TRBJ2-2, with unresolved D. Looked up from germline, CDR1 is SGHTA and CDR2 is FQGNSA. V was clipped by 8 bases and J by 6 bases, with 7 bases between them. This CDR3 is built from 11 residues. In DNA form, the CDR3 reads TGTGCCAGCCGGCTATCCGGGGAGCTGTTTTTT. It codes for CASRLSGELFF.

The chain recombines TRBV4-3 with TRBJ1-2, with 7 bases aligning to TRBD1. The CDR3 sequence is 16 residues long. From germline, CDR1 is LGHNA and CDR2 YSLEER. The J segment lost 6 bases and the V segment lost 0 bases, leaving 10 bases of the junction unmatched. The CDR3 DNA reads TGCGCCAGCAGCCAAGAAAGGCTGACAGGGTCCGATGGCTACACCTTC. Encoded protein: CASSQERLTGSDGYTF.

With respect to this clone: Distinct nucleotide sequences in the sample also encode this CDR3. The chain couples TRBV13 to TRBJ2-1, with 11 bases identical to TRBD2. Germline CDR1 reads PRHDT; CDR2 reads FYEKMQ (reference sequence). CDR3 length: 15 amino acids. The V segment lost 4 bases and the J segment 4 bases; nucleotides outside the gene matches: 3. The DNA of the CDR3 is TGTGCCAGCAGCTCCGGGACTAGCGGTTACAATGAGCAGTTCTTC. Translated: CASSSGTSGYNEQFF.

This chain joins TRBV5-4 and TRBJ2-3, with 9 nucleotides matching TRBD1. This CDR3 has 18 residues. With 4 bases clipped from V and 4 bases from J, the junction kept 16 bases outside the gene matches. Per germline, CDR1 SGHNT and CDR2 YYREEE (reference sequence). CDR3 protein: CASSPLGRDRVRADTQYF. DNA of the CDR3: TGTGCCAGCAGCCCCTTAGGCCGGGACAGGGTTAGGGCAGATACGCAGTATTTT.

This clone occurred once. The V call is TRBV4-1, the J call TRBJ1-1, with TRBD1 matching 8 bases. Per the germline V gene, CDR1 is MGHRA and CDR2 is YSYEKL. This CDR3 contains 15 residues. Trimming at V came to 3 bases and at J to 1 base, leaving 4 bases not matched to a gene. The CDR3: CASSQSGTGNTEAFF. The CDR3 coding sequence is TGCGCCAGCAGCCAGTCCGGGACAGGGAACACTGAAGCTTTCTTT.